This T cell receptor beta chain was obtained from a study of glioma-infiltrating T cells after dendritic cell vaccination. The immunoSEQ assay amplified TCRB CDR3 from up to roughly 2 ug DNA. Amplification used 60 V beta primers and 13 J beta primers. The assay was immunoSEQ multiplex PCR, and TCRdb's table has in-frame clones only and misses some. The sample contains about 110,000 clones, around 90% of which appear only once. CDR1 and CDR2 from the germline V gene are SNHLY and FYNNEI. V lost 7 bases and J lost 1, with 7 bases in between. This CDR3 contains 12 residues. The time point is: after dendritic cell vaccination, including at tumor progression/relapse.

The specimen was blood, collected after dendritic cell vaccination. The chain carries TRBV2 and TRBJ1-1, with D tentatively TRBD1 (5 bases). The TCR originated in a human donor with glioblastoma. This CDR3 reads CASNRGNTEAFF. In nucleotides, the CDR3 is TGTGCCAGCAATAGGGGGAACACTGAAGCTTTCTTT.